The 23 T cell receptor beta chains below come from one sample, sequenced in a study of metastatic and nonmetastatic thyroid tumors. TCRdb re-clonotyped the PCR reads through MiXCR. Found here are tens of thousands of clones, approximately 31% of them singletons; the top ten hold around 15%. Thyroid surgery had not been preceded by any treatment in any patient. Material: tumor tissue. The receptors stem from a female donor with papillary thyroid cancer or a benign thyroid nodule (not recorded which). Some clones in this sample may be carry-over from other donors' samples.

The chain has TRBV4-2 and TRBJ2-7, with D hard to call. CDR3 length: 14 residues. Germline assignment: CDR1 LGHNA and CDR2 YNFKEQ. The V and J ends lost 3 bases and 1 base respectively, with 10 bases between them. The CDR3 region is CASSHFDGSYEQYF. The CDR3 DNA follows: TGTGCCAGCAGCCATTTCGACGGATCCTACGAGCAGTACTTC.

The table lists this clone with a few counts. J is TRBJ2-1 and V is TRBV27, with D perhaps TRBD1 or TRBD2 (5 bases each). The CDR3 is made up of 16 amino acids. Germline V gene data show CDR1 as MNHEY and CDR2 as SMNVEV (reference sequence). The V end lost 2 bases, the J end lost 2 bases, and 13 bases lay between the germline ends. The CDR3 loop reads CASSLRRGVAYNEQFF. The CDR3, as DNA: TGTGCCAGCAGTTTACGGCGAGGGGTCGCCTACAATGAGCAGTTCTTC.

The V call is TRBV28, the J call TRBJ1-1, with 10 bases aligning to TRBD1. The CDR3 totals 14 residues. Trimming cost V 3 bases and J 6 bases; bases outside gene matches: 4. Germline values: CDR1 MDHEN, CDR2 SYDVKM. CDR3 region: CASSFSGTGAEAFF. In nucleotides, the CDR3 is TGTGCCAGCAGTTTCTCCGGGACAGGGGCTGAAGCTTTCTTT. The complete variable domain, with remaining parts taken from reference TRBV28 and TRBJ1-1, reads DVKVTQSSRYLVKRTGEKVFLECVQDMDHENMFWYRQDPGLGLRLIYFSYDVKMKEKGDIPEGYSVSREKKERFSLILESASTNQTSMYLCASSFSGTGAEAFFGQGTRLTVV.

This clone was detected only a few times. The chain combines TRBV12-3 or TRBV12-4 with TRBJ2-7; TRBD2 agrees at 9 bases. The CDR3 runs 14 residues. Unmatched junction bases numbered 3, after V lost 3 bases and J lost 3 bases. The CDR3 protein is CASSLTSGNYEQYF. CDR3 nucleotide sequence: TGTGCCAGCAGTTTGACTAGCGGAAACTACGAGCAGTACTTC.

This chain links TRBV6-1 with TRBJ2-1; D uncertain. Trimming pared 6 bases from V and 5 bases from J, leaving 11 bases between. The CDR3 has 13 residues. Germline V gene sequence: CDR1 MNHNS, CDR2 SASEGT. CDR3 region: CASRKSQNNEQFF. The CDR3 nucleotides are TGTGCCAGCAGAAAATCACAGAACAATGAGCAGTTCTTC.

This rearrangement joins TRBV12-3 or TRBV12-4 to TRBJ1-1; 9 bases match TRBD1. The CDR3 has 15 residues. J lost 5 bases, V lost 5 bases, and 9 bases had no gene match. CDR3 sequence reads: CASSKRTGVDTEAFF. The CDR3 DNA reads as TGTGCCAGCAGTAAAAGGACAGGGGTGGATACTGAAGCTTTCTTT.

V gene TRBV7-6 combines with J gene TRBJ2-7; 9 nucleotides line up with TRBD1. V lost 5 bases, J lost 3 bases, and 5 bases stayed unmatched. The CDR3 spans 14 residues. Germline V gives CDR1 SGHVS, CDR2 FNYEAQ. CDR3 loop: CASSQTTGGYEQYF. The CDR3 nucleotides read TGTGCCAGCAGCCAGACGACAGGGGGCTACGAGCAGTACTTC. The full variable domain, completed using reference TRBV7-6 and TRBJ2-7, is GAGVSQSPRYKVTKRGQDVALRCDPISGHVSLYWYRQALGQGPEFLTYFNYEAQQDKSGLPNDRFSAERPEGSISTLTIQRTEQRDSAMYRCASSQTTGGYEQYFGPGTRLTVT.

The chain links TRBV9 to TRBJ1-2; possibly TRBD1 for D (5 bases). The CDR3 sequence is 15 residues long. Looked up from germline, CDR1 is SGDLS and CDR2 is YYNGEE. V was trimmed by 0 bases and J by 3 bases, leaving 12 bases between them. CDR3 amino acids: CASSVDLLGDYGYTF. The CDR3 DNA reads TGTGCCAGCAGCGTAGATCTGTTAGGGGACTATGGCTACACCTTC.

The rearrangement links TRBV20-1 to TRBJ2-1; D might be TRBD2 (6 bases). Germline CDR1 DFQATT, CDR2 SNEGSKA (reference sequence). The CDR3 is made up of 14 amino acids. Deletions cut 3 bases from V and 10 bases from J, with 19 bases between. The CDR3 DNA follows: TGCAGTGCTAGGATATCCGGGGGTACAGAGGAGCAGTTCTTC. Translation: CSARISGGTEEQFF.

In this sample, this clone turned up a few times. A clone one base away is much larger, so this may be a read error. J is TRBJ2-1 and V is TRBV6-1; 9 bases fit TRBD2. The end of the DNA aligns better with TRBJ2-7, so the J call may be wrong. Germline V gives CDR1 MNHNS, CDR2 SASEGT. The CDR3 totals 13 residues. CDR3 nucleotides: TGTGCCAGCAGGTTGCGGGAGGGAGGTGAGCAGTACTTC. Translated: CASRLREGGEQYF.

This clone has a single count. The chain carries TRBV20-1 and TRBJ1-1, with TRBD1 as a possible D gene (6 bases). Germline values: CDR1 DFQATT, CDR2 SNEGSKA (reference sequence). The CDR3 totals 15 residues. With 6 bases removed from V and 5 bases from J, the gap between germline ends came to 22 bases. CDR3 sequence reads: CSAKGYRDMETEAFF. Here the CDR3 DNA reads TGCAGTGCCAAAGGATACAGGGACATGGAGACTGAAGCTTTCTTT.

This clone was detected only once. This chain connects TRBV11-3 to TRBJ2-2; the D gene is possibly TRBD1 (6 bases). The CDR3 has 15 amino acids. Trimming took 2 bases from V and 5 from J, leaving 12 bases between them. Germline loops: CDR1 SGHNT, CDR2 YENEEA. DNA for the CDR3: TGTGCCAGCAGCTTATCTACAGGGTGGACCGGGGAGCTGTTTTTT. Translating it yields CASSLSTGWTGELFF.

This chain connects TRBV6-1 to TRBJ2-6; D call uncertain. V gave up 1 base and J gave up 1 base, with 5 bases separating them. The CDR3 is 15 residues long. The germline V gene has CDR1 MNHNS and CDR2 SASEGT. The CDR3 spells CASSEEWSGANVLTF. DNA of the CDR3: TGTGCCAGCAGTGAAGAATGGTCTGGGGCCAACGTCCTGACTTTC.

This clone has just a few counts. The chain has TRBV6-2 or TRBV6-3 and TRBJ2-1; TRBD2 matches at 10 bases. Germline values: CDR1 MNHEY, CDR2 SVGEGT. The CDR3 is 17 amino acids. Trimming took 2 bases from V and 6 from J; bases not matched to a gene: 10. CDR3 sequence reads: CASSYRASGRVFNEQFF. In DNA, the CDR3 is TGTGCCAGCAGTTACAGGGCTAGCGGGAGAGTTTTCAATGAGCAGTTCTTC.

Only a few counts were recorded for this clone. The chain has TRBV28 and TRBJ1-2; D ambiguous. Germline CDR1 MDHEN, CDR2 SYDVKM. V was trimmed by 3 bases and J by 2 bases, leaving 4 bases between them. This CDR3 comprises 12 residues. The CDR3, as DNA: TGTGCCAGCAGTTTTGACAACTATGGCTACACCTTC. It yields the protein CASSFDNYGYTF.

The rearrangement joins TRBV5-1 to TRBJ1-1; D may be TRBD1 (5 bases). V dropped 4 bases and J dropped 8 bases, with 15 bases sitting between them. The CDR3 length is 13 residues. Germline lookup yields CDR1 SGHRS and CDR2 YFSETQ. CDR3 sequence: CASSPGQLAEAFF. The CDR3 DNA is TGCGCCAGCAGCCCTGGACAACTAGCCGAAGCTTTCTTT.

The chain employs TRBV9 and TRBJ2-7; 9 positions match TRBD2. Trimming cost V 4 bases and J 4 bases; bases outside gene matches: 9. Germline loops: CDR1 SGDLS, CDR2 YYNGEE. The CDR3 has 15 residues. The CDR3 loop is CASSQGSGGFYEQYF. CDR3 nucleotide sequence: TGTGCCAGCAGCCAAGGTAGCGGGGGATTTTACGAGCAGTACTTC.

This clone is hyperexpanded within its sample. The chain is built from TRBV6-1 and TRBJ2-1; 13 bases are shared with TRBD2. The V segment lost 4 bases and the J segment 4 bases; nucleotides outside the gene matches: 1. The CDR3 length is 15 residues. Per germline, CDR1 MNHNS and CDR2 SASEGT. The CDR3 reads CASSVLAGGYNEQFF. The CDR3 bases are TGTGCCAGCAGTGTACTAGCGGGAGGGTACAATGAGCAGTTCTTC.

This clone was recorded a few times. The V gene is TRBV25-1, the J gene TRBJ1-1; D perhaps matches TRBD1 (5 bases). Trimming shortened V by 6 bases and J by 5 bases, and 10 bases separated the two germline ends. Germline V CDR1 and CDR2: MGHDK, SYGVNS. The CDR3 has 12 amino acids. The CDR3 here is CASSVGETEAFF. The CDR3 nucleotides read TGTGCCAGCAGCGTGGGGGAAACTGAAGCTTTCTTT. Variable domain in full (rest from reference TRBV25-1 and TRBJ1-1): EADIYQTPRYLVIGTGKKITLECSQTMGHDKMYWYQQDPGMELHLIHYSYGVNSTEKGDLSSESTVSRIRTEHFPLTLESARPSHTSQYLCASSVGETEAFFGQGTRLTVV.

J is TRBJ2-5 and V is TRBV5-4, with 11 bases matching TRBD2. Germline trimming cut 4 bases from V and 4 bases from J; bases unmatched to any gene: 6. The CDR3 has 15 amino acids. Germline loops: CDR1 SGHNT, CDR2 YYREEE (reference sequence). The DNA of the CDR3 is TGTGCCAGCAGCGCGGGGACTAGCGGCAGAGAGACCCAGTACTTC. This translates into CASSAGTSGRETQYF.

This clone was seen more than once but under ten times. The chain joins TRBV12-5 to TRBJ2-7; D unresolved. The ends were cut back, 1 base at V and 5 bases at J, with 12 bases in the middle. Germline CDR1 LGHNT, CDR2 FRNRAP. The CDR3 is made up of 14 amino acids. CDR3 in DNA: TGTGCTAGTGGTTTGGATTACGAGTGGGACGAGCAGTACTTC. Translation gives CASGLDYEWDEQYF.

This clone occurred many times. CDR3 nucleotide sequence: TGCAGTGCTATGACTAGCGGGGGAGTCAATGAGCAGTTCTTC. Translated, it gives CSAMTSGGVNEQFF. The rearrangement links TRBV20-1 to TRBJ2-1; TRBD2 aligns across 12 bases. The J segment lost 6 bases and the V segment lost 4 bases, leaving 4 bases of the junction unmatched. This CDR3 comprises 14 residues. Per the germline V gene, CDR1 is DFQATT and CDR2 is SNEGSKA (reference sequence).

The genes are TRBV11-1 and TRBJ2-5, with 8 bases that match TRBD1. Per germline, CDR1 SGHAT and CDR2 FQDESV (reference sequence). The CDR3 is 15 residues long. V lost 5 bases to trimming and J lost 4 bases; unmatched junction nucleotides: 9. The CDR3 nucleotides read TGTGCCAGCAGCGCCGGACAGGGACGCTCAGAGACCCAGTACTTC. Translation: CASSAGQGRSETQYF.